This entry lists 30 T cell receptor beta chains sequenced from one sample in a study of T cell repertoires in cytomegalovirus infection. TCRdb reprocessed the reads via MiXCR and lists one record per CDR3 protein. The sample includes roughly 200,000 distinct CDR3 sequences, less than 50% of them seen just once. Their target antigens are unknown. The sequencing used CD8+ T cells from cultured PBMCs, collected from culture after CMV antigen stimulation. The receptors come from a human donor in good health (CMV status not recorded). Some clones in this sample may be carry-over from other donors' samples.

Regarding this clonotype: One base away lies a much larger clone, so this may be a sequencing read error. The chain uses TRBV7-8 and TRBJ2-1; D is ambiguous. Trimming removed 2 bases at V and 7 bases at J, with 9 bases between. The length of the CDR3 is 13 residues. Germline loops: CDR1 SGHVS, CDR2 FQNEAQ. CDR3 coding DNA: TGTGCCAGCAGCTTATCGAGTGGGAATGAGCAGTTCTTC. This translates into CASSLSSGNEQFF. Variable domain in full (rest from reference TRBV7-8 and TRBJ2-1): GAGVSQSPRYKVAKRGQDVALRCDPISGHVSLFWYQQALGQGPEFLTYFQNEAQLDKSGLPSDRFFAERPEGSVSTLKIQRTQQEDSAVYLCASSLSSGNEQFFGPGTRLTVL.

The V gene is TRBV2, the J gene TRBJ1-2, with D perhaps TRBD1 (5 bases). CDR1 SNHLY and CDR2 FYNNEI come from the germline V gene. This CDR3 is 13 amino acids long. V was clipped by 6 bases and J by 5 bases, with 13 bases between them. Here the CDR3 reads CASRDSHGYGYTF. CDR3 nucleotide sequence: TGTGCCAGCAGAGACAGCCACGGGTATGGCTACACCTTC.

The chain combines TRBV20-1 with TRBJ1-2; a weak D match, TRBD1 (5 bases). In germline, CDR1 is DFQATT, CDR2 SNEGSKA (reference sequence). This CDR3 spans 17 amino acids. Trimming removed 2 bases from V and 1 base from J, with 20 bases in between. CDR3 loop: CSARHGTRRWGNYGYTF. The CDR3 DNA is TGCAGTGCTAGACACGGGACGCGACGGTGGGGTAACTATGGCTACACCTTC.

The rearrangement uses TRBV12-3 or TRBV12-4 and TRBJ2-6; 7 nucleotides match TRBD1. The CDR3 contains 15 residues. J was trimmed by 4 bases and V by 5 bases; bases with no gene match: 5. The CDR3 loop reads CASSPTGSGANVLTF. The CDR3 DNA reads TGTGCCAGCAGTCCGACAGGGTCCGGGGCCAACGTCCTGACTTTC.

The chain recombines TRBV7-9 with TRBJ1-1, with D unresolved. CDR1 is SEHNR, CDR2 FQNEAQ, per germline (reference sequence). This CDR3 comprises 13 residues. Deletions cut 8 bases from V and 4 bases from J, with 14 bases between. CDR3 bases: TGTGCCAGCGAAGACACCCTGGGCACTGAAGCTTTCTTT. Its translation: CASEDTLGTEAFF.

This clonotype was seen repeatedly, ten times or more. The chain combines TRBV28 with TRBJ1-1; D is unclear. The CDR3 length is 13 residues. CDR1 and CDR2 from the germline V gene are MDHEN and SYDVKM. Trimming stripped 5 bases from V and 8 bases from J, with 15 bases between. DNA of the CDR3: TGTGCCAGCAGTCTCCTTTGGGGAGGAGAAGCTTTCTTT. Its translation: CASSLLWGGEAFF.

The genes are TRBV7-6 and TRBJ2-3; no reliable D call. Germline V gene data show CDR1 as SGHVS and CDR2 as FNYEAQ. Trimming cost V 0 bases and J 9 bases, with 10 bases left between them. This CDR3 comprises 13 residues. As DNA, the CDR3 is TGTGCCAGCAGCTTAGCGCATTCCGAGACGCAGTATTTT. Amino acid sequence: CASSLAHSETQYF.

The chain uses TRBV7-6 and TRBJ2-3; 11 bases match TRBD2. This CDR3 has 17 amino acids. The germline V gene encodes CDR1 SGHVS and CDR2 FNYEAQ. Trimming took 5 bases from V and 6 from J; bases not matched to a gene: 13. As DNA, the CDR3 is TGTGCCAGCAGCCCCGGGACTAGCGGCCACCTCCCTGATACGCAGTATTTT. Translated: CASSPGTSGHLPDTQYF.

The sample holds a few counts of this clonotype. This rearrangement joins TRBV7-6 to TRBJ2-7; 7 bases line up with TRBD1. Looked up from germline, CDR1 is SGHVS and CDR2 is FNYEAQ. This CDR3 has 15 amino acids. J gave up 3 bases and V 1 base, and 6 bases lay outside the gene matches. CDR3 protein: CASSLEGAGNYEQYF. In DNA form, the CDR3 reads TGTGCCAGCAGCTTAGAGGGGGCAGGGAACTACGAGCAGTACTTC.

CDR3 nucleotide sequence: TGTGCCAGCAGCTTACCCCCCCGGGGGGAGATAAGTGAGCAGTTCTTC. It yields the protein CASSLPPRGEISEQFF. The genes are TRBV7-3 and TRBJ2-1; 7 positions agree with TRBD2. Germline CDR1 reads SGHTA; CDR2 reads FQGTGA. This CDR3 contains 16 residues. The ends lost 2 bases at V and 9 bases at J; junction bases unmatched: 13.

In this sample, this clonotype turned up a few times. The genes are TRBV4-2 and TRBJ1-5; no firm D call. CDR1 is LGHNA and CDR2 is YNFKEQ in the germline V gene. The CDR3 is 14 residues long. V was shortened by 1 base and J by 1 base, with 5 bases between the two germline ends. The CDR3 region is CASSQGRSNQPQHF. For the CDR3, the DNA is TGTGCCAGCAGCCAAGGCAGGAGCAATCAGCCCCAGCATTTT.

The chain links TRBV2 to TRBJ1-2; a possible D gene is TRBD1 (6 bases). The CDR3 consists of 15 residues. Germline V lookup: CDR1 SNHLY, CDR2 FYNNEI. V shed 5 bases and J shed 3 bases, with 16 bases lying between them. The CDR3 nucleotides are TGTGCCAGCAGTTCTGACAGGACCTTACACTATGGCTACACCTTC. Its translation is CASSSDRTLHYGYTF.

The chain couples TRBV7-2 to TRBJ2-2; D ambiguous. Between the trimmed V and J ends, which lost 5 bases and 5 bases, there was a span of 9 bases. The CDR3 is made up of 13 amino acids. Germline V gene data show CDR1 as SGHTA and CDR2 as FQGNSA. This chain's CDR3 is CASSPGWTGELFF. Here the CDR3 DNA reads TGTGCCAGCAGCCCCGGATGGACCGGGGAGCTGTTTTTT.

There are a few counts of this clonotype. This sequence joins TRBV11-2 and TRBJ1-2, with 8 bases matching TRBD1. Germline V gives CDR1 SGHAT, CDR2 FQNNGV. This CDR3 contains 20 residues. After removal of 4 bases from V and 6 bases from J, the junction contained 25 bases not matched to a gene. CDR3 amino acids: CASSSRFRGQGGNLDHGYTF. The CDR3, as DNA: TGTGCCAGCAGCTCCCGCTTCCGCGGACAGGGAGGAAATTTAGACCATGGCTACACCTTC.

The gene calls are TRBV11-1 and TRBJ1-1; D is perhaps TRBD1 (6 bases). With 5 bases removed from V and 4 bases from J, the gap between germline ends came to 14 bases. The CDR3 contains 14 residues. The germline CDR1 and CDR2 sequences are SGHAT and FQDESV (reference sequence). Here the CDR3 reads CASSPPLTGTEAFF. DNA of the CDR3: TGTGCCAGCAGCCCCCCCTTGACAGGCACTGAAGCTTTCTTT.

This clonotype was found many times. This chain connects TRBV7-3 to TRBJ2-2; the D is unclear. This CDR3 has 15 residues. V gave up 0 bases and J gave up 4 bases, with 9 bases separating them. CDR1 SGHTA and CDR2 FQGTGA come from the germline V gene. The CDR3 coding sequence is TGTGCCAGCAGCTTAACGGACGTTGGCACCGGGGAGCTGTTTTTT. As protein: CASSLTDVGTGELFF.

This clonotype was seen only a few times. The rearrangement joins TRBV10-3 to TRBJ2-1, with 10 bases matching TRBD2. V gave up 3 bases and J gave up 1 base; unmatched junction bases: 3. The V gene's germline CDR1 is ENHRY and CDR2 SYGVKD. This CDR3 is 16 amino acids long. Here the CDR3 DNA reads TGTGCCATCAGTGACCTAGCGGGAGCGTCCTACAATGAGCAGTTCTTC. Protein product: CAISDLAGASYNEQFF.

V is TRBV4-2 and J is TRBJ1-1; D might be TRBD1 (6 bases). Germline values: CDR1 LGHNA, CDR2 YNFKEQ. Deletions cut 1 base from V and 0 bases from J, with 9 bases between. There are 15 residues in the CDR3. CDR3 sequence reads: CASSQARGLNTEAFF. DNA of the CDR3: TGTGCCAGCAGCCAAGCCAGGGGATTGAACACTGAAGCTTTCTTT.

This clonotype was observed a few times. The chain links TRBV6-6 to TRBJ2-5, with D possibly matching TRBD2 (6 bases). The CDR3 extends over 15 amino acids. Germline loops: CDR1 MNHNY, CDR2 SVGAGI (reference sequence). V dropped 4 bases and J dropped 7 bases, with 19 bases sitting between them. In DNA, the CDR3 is TGTGCCAGCAGTTCCTGGGCTCTTCCCGGGGGGACCCAGTACTTC. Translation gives CASSSWALPGGTQYF.

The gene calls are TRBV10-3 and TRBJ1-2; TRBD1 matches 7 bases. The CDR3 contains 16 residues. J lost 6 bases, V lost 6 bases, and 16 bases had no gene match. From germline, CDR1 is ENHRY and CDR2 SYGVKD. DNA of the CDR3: TGTGCCATCAGCACTACCACAGGGGCGAGGGGACATGGCTACACCTTC. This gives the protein CAISTTTGARGHGYTF.

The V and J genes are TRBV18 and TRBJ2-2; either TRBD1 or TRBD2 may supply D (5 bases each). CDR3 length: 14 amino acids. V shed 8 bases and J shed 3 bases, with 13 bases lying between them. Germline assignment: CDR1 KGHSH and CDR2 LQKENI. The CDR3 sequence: CASPPRGDTGELFF. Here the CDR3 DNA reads TGTGCCAGCCCGCCGAGGGGCGACACCGGGGAGCTGTTTTTT.

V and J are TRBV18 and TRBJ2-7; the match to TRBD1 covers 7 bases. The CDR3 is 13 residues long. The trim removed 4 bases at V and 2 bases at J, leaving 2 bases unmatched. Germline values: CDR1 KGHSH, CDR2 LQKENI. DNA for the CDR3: TGTGCCAGCTCACAGGGGGCGGCCTACGAGCAGTACTTC. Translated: CASSQGAAYEQYF. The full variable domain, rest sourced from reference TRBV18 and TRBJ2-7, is NAGVMQNPRHLVRRRGQEARLRCSPMKGHSHVYWYRQLPEEGLKFMVYLQKENIIDESGMPKERFSAEFPKEGPSILRIQQVVRGDSAAYFCASSQGAAYEQYFGPGTRLTVT.

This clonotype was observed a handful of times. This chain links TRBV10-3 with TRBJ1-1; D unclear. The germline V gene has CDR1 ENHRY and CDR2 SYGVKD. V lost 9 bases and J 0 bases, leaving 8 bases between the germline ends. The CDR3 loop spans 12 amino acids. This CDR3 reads CAIGELNTEAFF. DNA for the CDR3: TGTGCCATTGGAGAACTGAACACTGAAGCTTTCTTT.

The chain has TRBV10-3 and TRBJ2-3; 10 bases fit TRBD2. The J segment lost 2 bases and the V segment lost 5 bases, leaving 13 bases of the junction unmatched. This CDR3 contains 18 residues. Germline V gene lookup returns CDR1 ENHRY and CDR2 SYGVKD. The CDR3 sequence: CAISPTLTSGTSTDTQYF. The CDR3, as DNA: TGTGCCATCAGTCCCACCCTTACTAGCGGGACGTCCACAGATACGCAGTATTTT.

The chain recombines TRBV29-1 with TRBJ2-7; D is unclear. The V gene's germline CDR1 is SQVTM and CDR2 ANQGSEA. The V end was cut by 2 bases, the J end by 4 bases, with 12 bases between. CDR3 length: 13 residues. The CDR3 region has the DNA TGCAGCGTTGAAATCGGAAAAGGGTACGAGCAGTACTTC. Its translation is CSVEIGKGYEQYF.

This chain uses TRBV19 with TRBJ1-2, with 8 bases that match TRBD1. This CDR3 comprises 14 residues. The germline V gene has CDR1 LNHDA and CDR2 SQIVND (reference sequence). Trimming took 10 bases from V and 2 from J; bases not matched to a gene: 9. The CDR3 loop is CATEGQGWNYGYTF. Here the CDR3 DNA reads TGTGCCACCGAAGGACAGGGCTGGAACTATGGCTACACCTTC.

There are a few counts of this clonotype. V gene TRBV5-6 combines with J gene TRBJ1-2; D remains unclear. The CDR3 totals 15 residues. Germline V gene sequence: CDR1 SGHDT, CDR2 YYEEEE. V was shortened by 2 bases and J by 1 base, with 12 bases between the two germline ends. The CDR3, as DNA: TGTGCCAGCAGCTTAATGGAGGATTATAACTATGGCTACACCTTC. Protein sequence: CASSLMEDYNYGYTF.

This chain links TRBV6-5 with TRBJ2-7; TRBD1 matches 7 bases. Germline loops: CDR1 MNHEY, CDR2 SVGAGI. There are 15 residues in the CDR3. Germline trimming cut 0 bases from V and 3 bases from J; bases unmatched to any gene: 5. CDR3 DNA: TGTGCCAGCAGTTACTCGCAGGGGGAGATCTACGAGCAGTACTTC. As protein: CASSYSQGEIYEQYF.

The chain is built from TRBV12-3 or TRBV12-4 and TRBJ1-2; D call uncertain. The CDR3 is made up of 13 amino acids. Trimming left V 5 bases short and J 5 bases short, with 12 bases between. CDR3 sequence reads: CASSPSPLYGYTF. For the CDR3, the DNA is TGTGCCAGCAGTCCGAGCCCCCTTTATGGCTACACCTTC.

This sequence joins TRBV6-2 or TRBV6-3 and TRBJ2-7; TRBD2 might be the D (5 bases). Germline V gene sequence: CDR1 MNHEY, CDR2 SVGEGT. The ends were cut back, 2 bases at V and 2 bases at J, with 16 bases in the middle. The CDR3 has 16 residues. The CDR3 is CASSYTRTSGPYEQYF. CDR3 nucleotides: TGTGCCAGCAGTTACACAAGGACCAGCGGCCCCTACGAGCAGTACTTC.